The 18 T cell receptor beta chains below all came from one sample that was sequenced in a study of shared T cell receptors in the human thymus. The data were produced by immunoSEQ multiplex PCR, yet TCRdb's version contains in-frame clones alone and is incomplete. The sample has more than 550,000 clones; around 87% are singletons. These data were also filed under a second study, of human thymus T cells.

Sequencing was done on a sample of thymocytes. Source of these receptors: a boy in the first two years of life with a congenital heart defect.

This clone was seen more than once but under ten times. This chain joins TRBV10-2 and TRBJ2-7; TRBD2 is a possible D gene (5 bases). CDR1 and CDR2 from the germline V gene are WSHSY and SAAADI. The V end lost 4 bases, the J end lost 0 bases, and 13 bases lay between the germline ends. The CDR3 loop spans 15 amino acids. The CDR3 region is CASSATRIRSYEQYF. The CDR3 region has the DNA TGCGCCAGCAGTGCAACTAGAATCCGCTCCTACGAGCAGTACTTC.

V and J are TRBV9 and TRBJ2-3; D not certain. This CDR3 is 17 amino acids long. From germline, CDR1 is SGDLS and CDR2 YYNGEE. V was pared by 3 bases and J by 0 bases, with 17 bases between. The CDR3 nucleotides read TGTGCCAGCAGCGAGAACCATAGAATTACTAGCACAGATACGCAGTATTTT. It encodes CASSENHRITSTDTQYF.

This chain links TRBV27 with TRBJ2-7; weak D call: TRBD2 (5 bases). V was pared by 2 bases and J by 1 base, with 6 bases between. The length of the CDR3 is 13 residues. Germline V gene data show CDR1 as MNHEY and CDR2 as SMNVEV (reference sequence). In DNA form, the CDR3 reads TGTGCCAGCAGTTTAGGGGAGTCCTACGAGCAGTACTTC. Translated: CASSLGESYEQYF.

Regarding this clone: Different DNA sequences within this sample yield the same CDR3. The V gene is TRBV28, the J gene TRBJ1-1, with D perhaps TRBD1 (5 bases). With 3 bases removed from V and 1 base from J, the gap between germline ends came to 6 bases. Germline-derived CDR1 and CDR2 are MDHEN and SYDVKM. This CDR3 is built from 13 residues. As DNA, the CDR3 is TGTGCCAGCAGTTTTCAGGGGAACACTGAAGCTTTCTTT. Translating it yields CASSFQGNTEAFF.

The rearrangement links TRBV30 to TRBJ2-7; 11 nucleotides agree with TRBD1. Germline V lookup: CDR1 GTSNPN, CDR2 SVGIG (reference sequence). V lost 5 bases, J lost 7 bases, and 7 bases stayed unmatched. This CDR3 is built from 13 residues. The CDR3 DNA reads TGTGCCTGGGGTAAGGGACAGGGGGAAGAGCAGTACTTC. Amino acids: CAWGKGQGEEQYF.

The genes are TRBV4-1 and TRBJ2-5; TRBD2 aligns across 7 bases. Trimming removed 1 base from V and 5 bases from J; junction bases left unmatched: 10. The CDR3 has 16 residues. CDR1 is MGHRA and CDR2 is YSYEKL in the germline V gene. CDR3 amino acids: CASSQGLARREETQYF. CDR3 in DNA: TGCGCCAGCAGCCAAGGACTAGCCCGAAGGGAGGAGACCCAGTACTTC.

The V call is TRBV5-1, the J call TRBJ1-2, with 7 bases aligning to TRBD1. The V and J ends lost 3 bases and 3 bases, in that order; junction bases with no gene match: 8. CDR3 length: 15 amino acids. Germline CDR1 reads SGHRS; CDR2 reads YFSETQ. CDR3 sequence (DNA): TGCGCCAGCAGCTCCTGGACAGGAGTGGACTATGGCTACACCTTC. Its translation: CASSSWTGVDYGYTF.

The chain recombines TRBV25-1 with TRBJ1-2; TRBD1 matches at 9 bases. Germline-derived CDR1 and CDR2 are MGHDK and SYGVNS. The CDR3 is 15 amino acids. V was pared by 3 bases and J by 4 bases, with 6 bases of the junction left unmatched. The DNA for the CDR3 is TGTGCCAGCAGTGATGGGGACAGGGATAGCTATGGCTACACCTTC. Protein sequence: CASSDGDRDSYGYTF.

In this sample, this clone turned up a few times. The chain joins TRBV13 to TRBJ1-1; perhaps TRBD1 as D (5 bases). The germline V gene encodes CDR1 PRHDT and CDR2 FYEKMQ (reference sequence). V was trimmed by 1 base and J by 5 bases, leaving 17 bases between them. The CDR3 consists of 16 residues. The CDR3 DNA is TGTGCCAGCAGCTTAGAATGGAGGGCGCGGGGGACTGAAGCTTTCTTT. Translation gives CASSLEWRARGTEAFF.

The rearrangement uses TRBV28 and TRBJ2-3; 9 bases line up with TRBD2. V trimming: 4 bases; J trimming: 0 bases; junction bases outside the gene matches: 14. From germline, CDR1 is MDHEN and CDR2 SYDVKM. This CDR3 spans 19 amino acids. The CDR3 bases are TGTGCCAGCAGTTATAACCTGGCGGGGGGGCCTACTAGCACAGATACGCAGTATTTT. Translation: CASSYNLAGGPTSTDTQYF.

The J gene is TRBJ2-2, the V gene TRBV7-9; 7 bases agree with TRBD1. J gave up 3 bases and V 4 bases, and 8 bases lay outside the gene matches. The CDR3 covers 16 residues. The germline gives CDR1 SEHNR, CDR2 FQNEAQ (reference sequence). CDR3 DNA sequence: TGTGCCAGCAGCTCAGGGGGTGTGGGGGACACCGGGGAGCTGTTTTTT. Translated: CASSSGGVGDTGELFF.

The CDR3 here is CASRSRTSGNTDTQYF. Here the CDR3 DNA reads TGTGCCAGCAGGTCTCGGACTAGCGGAAACACAGATACGCAGTATTTT. V gene TRBV7-8 combines with J gene TRBJ2-3, with 10 bases identical to TRBD2. J gave up 2 bases and V 6 bases, and 8 bases lay outside the gene matches. The CDR3 runs 16 residues. Germline lookup yields CDR1 SGHVS and CDR2 FQNEAQ.

The chain carries TRBV27 and TRBJ2-7, with 9 bases lining up with TRBD1. The CDR3 extends over 13 amino acids. With V trimmed by 8 bases and J by 1 base, 3 bases remained unmatched. Looked up from germline, CDR1 is MNHEY and CDR2 is SMNVEV (reference sequence). The CDR3 loop reads CASRQGGSYEQYF. DNA of the CDR3: TGTGCCAGCCGACAGGGGGGGTCCTACGAGCAGTACTTC.

The J gene is TRBJ2-7, the V gene TRBV7-2; TRBD2 is a possible D gene (5 bases). The CDR3 consists of 11 residues. Germline lookup yields CDR1 SGHTA and CDR2 FQGNSA. The ends were cut back, 5 bases at V and 5 bases at J, with 7 bases in the middle. CDR3 nucleotides: TGTGCCAGCAGCCAGAGGGACGAGCAGTACTTC. As protein: CASSQRDEQYF.

The chain uses TRBV29-1 and TRBJ1-2; weak D call: TRBD1 (5 bases). Trimming took 7 bases from V and 4 from J, leaving 7 bases between them. CDR3 length: 10 amino acids. Germline CDR1 reads SQVTM; CDR2 reads ANQGSEA. CDR3 bases: TGCAGCGCAGGGCTCTATGGCTACACCTTC. Amino acids: CSAGLYGYTF.

This rearrangement joins TRBV30 to TRBJ1-5, with D unresolved. V lost 2 bases and J lost 7, with 12 bases in between. This CDR3 comprises 13 residues. CDR1 and CDR2 (germline): GTSNPN, SVGIG (reference sequence). CDR3 bases: TGTGCCTGGAGTAGGCGGCGTGGGCAGCCCCAGCATTTT. It is translated as CAWSRRRGQPQHF. Looking up the rest from reference TRBV30 and TRBJ1-5 gives the full variable domain: SQTIHQWPATLVQPVGSPLSLECTVEGTSNPNLYWYRQAAGRGLQLLFYSVGIGQISSEVPQNLSASRPQDRQFILSSKKLLLSDSGFYLCAWSRRRGQPQHFGDGTRLSIL.

J is TRBJ1-6 and V is TRBV15; 10 nucleotides align to TRBD1. V shed 0 bases and J 7 bases; nucleotides not matched to a gene: 6. CDR3 size: 17 residues. Germline lookup yields CDR1 LNHNV and CDR2 YYDKDF (reference sequence). The CDR3 sequence: CATSRDRDRGFNSPLHF. The CDR3 DNA is TGTGCCACCAGCAGAGATCGGGACAGGGGTTTCAATTCACCCCTCCACTTT.

The chain employs TRBV29-1 and TRBJ1-3; D perhaps matches TRBD1 (6 bases). This CDR3 has 14 amino acids. The germline V gene encodes CDR1 SQVTM and CDR2 ANQGSEA. V gave up 0 bases and J gave up 4 bases, with 10 bases separating them. CDR3 in DNA: TGCAGCGTTGAAGACCCAGGGGCCGGAAACACCATATATTTT. As protein: CSVEDPGAGNTIYF.